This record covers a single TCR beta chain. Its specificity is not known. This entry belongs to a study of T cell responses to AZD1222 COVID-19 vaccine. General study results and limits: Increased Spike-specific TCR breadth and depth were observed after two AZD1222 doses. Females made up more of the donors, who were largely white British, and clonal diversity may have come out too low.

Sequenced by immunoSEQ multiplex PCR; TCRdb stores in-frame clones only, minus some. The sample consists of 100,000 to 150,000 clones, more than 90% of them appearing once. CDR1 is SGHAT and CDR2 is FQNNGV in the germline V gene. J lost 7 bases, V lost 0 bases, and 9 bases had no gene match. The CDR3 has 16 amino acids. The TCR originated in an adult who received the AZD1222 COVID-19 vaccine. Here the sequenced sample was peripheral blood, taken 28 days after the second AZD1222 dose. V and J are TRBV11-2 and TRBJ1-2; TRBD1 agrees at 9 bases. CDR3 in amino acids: CASSLDPAGQGPGYTF. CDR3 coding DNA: TGTGCCAGCAGCTTAGATCCAGCGGGACAGGGCCCTGGCTACACCTTC.